This TCR beta chain was sequenced in a study of blood T cell repertoires in COVID-19. In the study overall: The United States, Italy and Spain provided the acute and convalescent COVID-19 samples.

Profiling relied on immunoSEQ multiplex PCR, and the TCRdb table lists in-frame clones only, not all of them. The table records over 100,000 clones, around four fifths of them present only once. V lost 5 bases and J lost 2; bases outside the gene matches: 12. The CDR3 extends over 19 amino acids. CDR1 MNHNY and CDR2 SVGAGI come from the germline V gene (reference sequence). V gene TRBV6-6 combines with J gene TRBJ1-4; 12 bases are shared with TRBD1. This receptor was identified in a man in his forties with active or convalescent COVID-19. Sequenced input: peripheral blood. The CDR3 here is CASSQFPGTGGATNEKLFF. The CDR3 nucleotides are TGTGCCAGCAGTCAATTCCCCGGGACAGGGGGCGCGACTAATGAAAAACTGTTTTTT.